This paragraph covers one TCR beta chain sequence. This specimen belongs to a study of OX40 agonist ivuxolimab in advanced cancers. Libraries were prepared by immunoSEQ multiplex PCR; TCRdb keeps only in-frame clonotypes and omits some of them. The table includes about 60,000 clones, roughly nine tenths detected once. The receptor was isolated from an adult with an advanced solid tumor such as melanoma, head and neck, liver or kidney cancer. The source material was CD4+ or CD8+ T cells sorted from blood, sampled in a trial of the OX40 agonist ivuxolimab.

The CDR3 bases are TGTGCCTGGAGTGCAGATACTAACTATGGCTACACCTTC. Amino acid sequence: CAWSADTNYGYTF. This sequence joins TRBV30 and TRBJ1-2; D is unclear. The CDR3 loop spans 13 amino acids. Germline lookup yields CDR1 GTSNPN and CDR2 SVGIG (reference sequence). V lost 1 base to trimming and J lost 0 bases, with 6 bases between them.